This T cell receptor beta chain was sequenced in a study of shared clonotypes between healthy human individuals. Study-wide findings and caveats: Only blood was sampled, and tissue TCR repertoires likely differ from blood ones.

Replicate PCRs for unsorted PBMC used approximately 300 ng DNA (about 30,000 T cell genomes). Using ten immunoSEQ deep assay plates, investigators sequenced unsorted PBMC DNA. Method: immunoSEQ multiplex PCR; TCRdb's copy keeps in-frame clones and lacks some. The data contain fewer than 600,000 clones, 70% to 80% of them singletons. The table lists this clone with a few counts. Its target is unknown. Trimming took 5 bases from V and 1 from J; bases not matched to a gene: 5. The germline V gene has CDR1 MGHRA and CDR2 YSYEKL. This CDR3 spans 15 amino acids. The sequence derives from a woman in her forties in good health. Some clones in this sample may be carry-over from other donors' samples. Input material: PBMCs. This chain links TRBV4-1 with TRBJ2-1; 7 bases fit TRBD1. The CDR3 region is CASSSRDRSYNEQFF. The CDR3 DNA sequence: TGCGCCAGCAGCTCCCGGGACAGATCCTACAATGAGCAGTTCTTC.